A single sample gave rise to the 7 T cell receptor beta chains below, sequenced in a study of blood T cells in healthy people across ages. A sample-barcoded 5' primer and a J-beta primer mix were used in a second PCR of roughly 7 to 12 cycles. TCRdb passed the 5' RACE reads through MiXCR, listing each CDR3 protein once. The sample records over 950,000 distinct CDR3 sequences, around two fifths being singletons. Sequenced material: blood. The receptors stem from a young man in good health.

The chain employs TRBV27 and TRBJ1-5; D gene unclear. V lost 3 bases and J lost 2, with 17 bases in between. The V gene's germline CDR1 is MNHEY and CDR2 SMNVEV (reference sequence). The CDR3 is made up of 17 amino acids. The CDR3 loop reads CASSFGVGREGNQPQHF. CDR3 sequence (DNA): TGTGCCAGCAGTTTCGGGGTGGGGAGAGAAGGCAATCAGCCCCAGCATTTT.

The rearrangement links TRBV12-3 or TRBV12-4 to TRBJ2-7; possibly TRBD1 or TRBD2 for D (6 bases each). V dropped 11 bases and J dropped 4 bases, with 15 bases sitting between them. The CDR3 is 12 amino acids. The CDR3 nucleotides read TGTGCCGGCTTAGGAGGGGGGTACGAGCAGTACTTC. Translating it yields CAGLGGGYEQYF.

This clonotype was seen just once. The rearrangement links TRBV6-5 to TRBJ2-6; D is ambiguous. Germline values: CDR1 MNHEY, CDR2 SVGAGI. V dropped 5 bases and J dropped 3 bases, with 8 bases sitting between them. The CDR3 is made up of 14 amino acids. The CDR3 bases are TGTGCCAGCAGTGTAGACGGTGGGGCCAACGTCCTGACTTTC. Protein product: CASSVDGGANVLTF.

The rearrangement joins TRBV4-2 to TRBJ2-4; possibly TRBD2 for D (5 bases). CDR1 is LGHNA and CDR2 is YNFKEQ in the germline V gene. V was shortened by 4 bases and J by 1 base, with 14 bases between the two germline ends. This CDR3 is built from 16 residues. The CDR3 here is CASSPESTGAKNIQYF. The CDR3 DNA reads as TGTGCCAGCAGCCCTGAGAGTACGGGGGCCAAAAACATTCAGTACTTC.

This clonotype was counted between two and nine times. The V gene is TRBV6-2 or TRBV6-3, the J gene TRBJ1-5; D gene unclear. Trimming stripped 7 bases from V and 1 base from J, with 8 bases between. The germline CDR1 and CDR2 sequences are MNHEY and SVGEGT. The CDR3 runs 13 residues. This CDR3 is CASNWQSNQPQHF. The CDR3 DNA is TGTGCCAGCAACTGGCAAAGCAATCAGCCCCAGCATTTT.

There are a few counts of this clonotype. CDR3 amino acids: CSAWTGTGGEKLFF. The CDR3 DNA sequence: TGCAGTGCGTGGACCGGGACAGGGGGAGAAAAACTGTTTTTT. V gene TRBV20-1 combines with J gene TRBJ1-4; 11 nucleotides agree with TRBD1. The junction had 8 bases not matched to a gene; V was cut back by 6 bases and J by 8 bases. The germline V gene encodes CDR1 DFQATT and CDR2 SNEGSKA (reference sequence). The CDR3 covers 14 residues.

This clonotype was seen only a few times. The gene calls are TRBV7-9 and TRBJ1-2; the D gene is possibly TRBD1 (6 bases). CDR3 length: 13 residues. Germline CDR1 reads SEHNR; CDR2 reads FQNEAQ (reference sequence). V gave up 9 bases and J gave up 8 bases, with 19 bases separating them. CDR3 protein: CASRRDTLLGYTF. CDR3 coding DNA: TGTGCCAGTCGCCGGGACACGCTCCTAGGCTACACCTTC. The whole variable domain, remainder taken from reference TRBV7-9 and TRBJ1-2, is DTGVSQNPRHKITKRGQNVTFRCDPISEHNRLYWYRQTLGQGPEFLTYFQNEAQLEKSRLLSDRFSAERPKGSFSTLEIQRTEQGDSAMYLCASRRDTLLGYTFGSGTRLTVV.